The 8 T cell receptor beta chains presented below share a single source sample, sequenced in a study of shared clonotypes between healthy human individuals. Produced via immunoSEQ multiplex PCR; TCRdb's table is partial and in-frame only. The data show approximately 980,000 clones, with 70% to 85% seen just once and over 1.3% held by the top ten. The sequenced sample consisted of memory CD4+ T cells sorted from blood. Noted subset: CD45RA-negative fraction. All receptors come from a young man in good health.

This CDR3 reads CASSTGDRGNSPLHF. In DNA form, the CDR3 reads TGTGCCAGCAGCACCGGGGACAGGGGAAATTCACCCCTCCACTTT. This sequence joins TRBV5-4 and TRBJ1-6; 10 bases line up with TRBD1. The length of the CDR3 is 15 residues. Germline CDR1 is SGHNT and CDR2 is YYREEE (reference sequence). V lost 4 bases to trimming and J lost 7 bases; unmatched junction nucleotides: 5.

The V gene is TRBV7-4, the J gene TRBJ1-3; TRBD1 matches at 7 bases. V was pared by 5 bases and J by 1 base, with 11 bases of the junction left unmatched. In germline, CDR1 is SGHVT, CDR2 SQSDAQ. The CDR3 contains 17 residues. The CDR3 sequence: CASSPGTAIPSGNTIYF. CDR3 DNA: TGTGCCAGCAGCCCCGGGACAGCCATACCTTCTGGAAACACCATATATTTT.

The V gene is TRBV10-3, the J gene TRBJ2-3; a weak D match, TRBD1 (6 bases). This CDR3 is 13 amino acids long. Trimming shortened V by 4 bases and J by 11 bases, and 16 bases separated the two germline ends. The germline CDR1 and CDR2 sequences are ENHRY and SYGVKD. The CDR3 reads CAISGQQGFGQYF. DNA for the CDR3: TGTGCCATCAGTGGTCAACAGGGTTTCGGGCAGTATTTT.

The chain has TRBV29-1 and TRBJ2-3; 9 positions agree with TRBD1. Unmatched junction bases numbered 4, after V lost 7 bases and J lost 2 bases. The length of the CDR3 is 13 residues. CDR1 is SQVTM, CDR2 ANQGSEA, per germline. CDR3 DNA sequence: TGCAGCGGAACAGGGGGCATCACAGATACGCAGTATTTT. As protein: CSGTGGITDTQYF.

The chain uses TRBV5-1 and TRBJ1-5, with D uncertain. Germline loops: CDR1 SGHRS, CDR2 YFSETQ. V was cut by 4 bases and J by 2 bases, with 10 bases left in between. There are 14 residues in the CDR3. CDR3 region: CASSPTWGNQPQHF. CDR3 coding DNA: TGCGCCAGCAGCCCTACCTGGGGCAATCAGCCCCAGCATTTT. The full variable domain, completed using reference TRBV5-1 and TRBJ1-5, is KAGVTQTPRYLIKTRGQQVTLSCSPISGHRSVSWYQQTPGQGLQFLFEYFSETQRNKGNFPGRFSGRQFSNSRSEMNVSTLELGDSALYLCASSPTWGNQPQHFGDGTRLSIL.

The rearrangement joins TRBV5-6 to TRBJ2-7; tentatively, D is TRBD2 (5 bases). In germline, CDR1 is SGHDT, CDR2 YYEEEE. The CDR3 sequence is 14 residues long. Deletions cut 0 bases from V and 7 bases from J, with 14 bases between. CDR3 sequence: CASSLGGSALEQYF. The CDR3 DNA reads TGTGCCAGCAGCTTGGGTGGTAGCGCCCTGGAGCAGTACTTC.

The chain links TRBV19 to TRBJ1-6; 10 bases match TRBD1. V lost 7 bases, J lost 9 bases, and 9 bases stayed unmatched. The CDR3 extends over 15 amino acids. Germline-derived CDR1 and CDR2 are LNHDA and SQIVND (reference sequence). DNA for the CDR3: TGTGCCAGTAATTCCGGGACAGGGGCTAGTTCACCCCTCCACTTT. Translating gives CASNSGTGASSPLHF. The whole variable domain, remainder taken from reference TRBV19 and TRBJ1-6, is DGGITQSPKYLFRKEGQNVTLSCEQNLNHDAMYWYRQDPGQGLRLIYYSQIVNDFQKGDIAEGYSVSREKKESFPLTVTSAQKNPTAFYLCASNSGTGASSPLHFGNGTRLTVT.

This chain links TRBV6-5 with TRBJ2-3; the D gene is possibly TRBD1 (6 bases). The V and J ends lost 0 bases and 3 bases respectively, with 10 bases between them. Germline V gives CDR1 MNHEY, CDR2 SVGAGI. The CDR3 sequence is 15 residues long. For the CDR3, the DNA is TGTGCCAGCAGTTACTCACAGAGGGGGACAGATACGCAGTATTTT. This encodes CASSYSQRGTDTQYF.